This T cell receptor beta chain was captured by sequencing in a study of T cells after yellow fever vaccination. This clonotype was seen at least ten times. MiXCR, run by TCRdb on the 5' RACE reads, gives a single entry per CDR3 protein. Counted here are around 350,000 distinct CDR3 sequences, roughly 6.2% occurring once; the ten biggest clones make up about 15%. Per the germline V gene, CDR1 is MNHEY and CDR2 is SVGEGT. The CDR3 runs 14 residues. J was trimmed by 9 bases and V by 5 bases; bases with no gene match: 9. This clonotype was obtained from a man aged 30 to 39 who received the YFV17D yellow fever vaccine. J is TRBJ2-1 and V is TRBV6-2 or TRBV6-3; 8 nucleotides align to TRBD2. The sequencing here drew on PBMCs, taken 5 days after the yellow fever booster vaccination. The CDR3 DNA follows: TGTGCCAGCAGTAGGCGGGAGGAGATTCGTGAGCAGTTCTTC. Amino acids: CASSRREEIREQFF.